This TCR beta chain originates from a study of blood T cell repertoires in COVID-19. Overall study: Acute and convalescent COVID-19 specimens originated in the United States, Italy and Spain.

The CDR3 is 13 residues long. The germline CDR1 and CDR2 sequences are SGHDN and FVKESK. The ends were cut back, 0 bases at V and 7 bases at J, with 4 bases in the middle. This clone was seen only a few times. Under the authors' procedure: Estimation of nucleated cell counts relied on the amplification of reference gene primers. TCRdb's copy holds only in-frame clones and misses some; the assay was immunoSEQ multiplex PCR. V and J calls and clone size are those listed in that table; D and trimming were worked out from the DNA. The repertoire has about 92,000 clones, 72% of them found once; the top ten carry approximately 23%.

This receptor was taken from a woman aged 55-75 years in a cohort sampled during active or convalescent COVID-19. Input material: peripheral blood. The chain recombines TRBV14 with TRBJ1-6; D not resolved. The CDR3 spells CASSQDLNSPLHF. As DNA, the CDR3 is TGTGCCAGCAGCCAAGATCTGAATTCACCCCTCCACTTT.